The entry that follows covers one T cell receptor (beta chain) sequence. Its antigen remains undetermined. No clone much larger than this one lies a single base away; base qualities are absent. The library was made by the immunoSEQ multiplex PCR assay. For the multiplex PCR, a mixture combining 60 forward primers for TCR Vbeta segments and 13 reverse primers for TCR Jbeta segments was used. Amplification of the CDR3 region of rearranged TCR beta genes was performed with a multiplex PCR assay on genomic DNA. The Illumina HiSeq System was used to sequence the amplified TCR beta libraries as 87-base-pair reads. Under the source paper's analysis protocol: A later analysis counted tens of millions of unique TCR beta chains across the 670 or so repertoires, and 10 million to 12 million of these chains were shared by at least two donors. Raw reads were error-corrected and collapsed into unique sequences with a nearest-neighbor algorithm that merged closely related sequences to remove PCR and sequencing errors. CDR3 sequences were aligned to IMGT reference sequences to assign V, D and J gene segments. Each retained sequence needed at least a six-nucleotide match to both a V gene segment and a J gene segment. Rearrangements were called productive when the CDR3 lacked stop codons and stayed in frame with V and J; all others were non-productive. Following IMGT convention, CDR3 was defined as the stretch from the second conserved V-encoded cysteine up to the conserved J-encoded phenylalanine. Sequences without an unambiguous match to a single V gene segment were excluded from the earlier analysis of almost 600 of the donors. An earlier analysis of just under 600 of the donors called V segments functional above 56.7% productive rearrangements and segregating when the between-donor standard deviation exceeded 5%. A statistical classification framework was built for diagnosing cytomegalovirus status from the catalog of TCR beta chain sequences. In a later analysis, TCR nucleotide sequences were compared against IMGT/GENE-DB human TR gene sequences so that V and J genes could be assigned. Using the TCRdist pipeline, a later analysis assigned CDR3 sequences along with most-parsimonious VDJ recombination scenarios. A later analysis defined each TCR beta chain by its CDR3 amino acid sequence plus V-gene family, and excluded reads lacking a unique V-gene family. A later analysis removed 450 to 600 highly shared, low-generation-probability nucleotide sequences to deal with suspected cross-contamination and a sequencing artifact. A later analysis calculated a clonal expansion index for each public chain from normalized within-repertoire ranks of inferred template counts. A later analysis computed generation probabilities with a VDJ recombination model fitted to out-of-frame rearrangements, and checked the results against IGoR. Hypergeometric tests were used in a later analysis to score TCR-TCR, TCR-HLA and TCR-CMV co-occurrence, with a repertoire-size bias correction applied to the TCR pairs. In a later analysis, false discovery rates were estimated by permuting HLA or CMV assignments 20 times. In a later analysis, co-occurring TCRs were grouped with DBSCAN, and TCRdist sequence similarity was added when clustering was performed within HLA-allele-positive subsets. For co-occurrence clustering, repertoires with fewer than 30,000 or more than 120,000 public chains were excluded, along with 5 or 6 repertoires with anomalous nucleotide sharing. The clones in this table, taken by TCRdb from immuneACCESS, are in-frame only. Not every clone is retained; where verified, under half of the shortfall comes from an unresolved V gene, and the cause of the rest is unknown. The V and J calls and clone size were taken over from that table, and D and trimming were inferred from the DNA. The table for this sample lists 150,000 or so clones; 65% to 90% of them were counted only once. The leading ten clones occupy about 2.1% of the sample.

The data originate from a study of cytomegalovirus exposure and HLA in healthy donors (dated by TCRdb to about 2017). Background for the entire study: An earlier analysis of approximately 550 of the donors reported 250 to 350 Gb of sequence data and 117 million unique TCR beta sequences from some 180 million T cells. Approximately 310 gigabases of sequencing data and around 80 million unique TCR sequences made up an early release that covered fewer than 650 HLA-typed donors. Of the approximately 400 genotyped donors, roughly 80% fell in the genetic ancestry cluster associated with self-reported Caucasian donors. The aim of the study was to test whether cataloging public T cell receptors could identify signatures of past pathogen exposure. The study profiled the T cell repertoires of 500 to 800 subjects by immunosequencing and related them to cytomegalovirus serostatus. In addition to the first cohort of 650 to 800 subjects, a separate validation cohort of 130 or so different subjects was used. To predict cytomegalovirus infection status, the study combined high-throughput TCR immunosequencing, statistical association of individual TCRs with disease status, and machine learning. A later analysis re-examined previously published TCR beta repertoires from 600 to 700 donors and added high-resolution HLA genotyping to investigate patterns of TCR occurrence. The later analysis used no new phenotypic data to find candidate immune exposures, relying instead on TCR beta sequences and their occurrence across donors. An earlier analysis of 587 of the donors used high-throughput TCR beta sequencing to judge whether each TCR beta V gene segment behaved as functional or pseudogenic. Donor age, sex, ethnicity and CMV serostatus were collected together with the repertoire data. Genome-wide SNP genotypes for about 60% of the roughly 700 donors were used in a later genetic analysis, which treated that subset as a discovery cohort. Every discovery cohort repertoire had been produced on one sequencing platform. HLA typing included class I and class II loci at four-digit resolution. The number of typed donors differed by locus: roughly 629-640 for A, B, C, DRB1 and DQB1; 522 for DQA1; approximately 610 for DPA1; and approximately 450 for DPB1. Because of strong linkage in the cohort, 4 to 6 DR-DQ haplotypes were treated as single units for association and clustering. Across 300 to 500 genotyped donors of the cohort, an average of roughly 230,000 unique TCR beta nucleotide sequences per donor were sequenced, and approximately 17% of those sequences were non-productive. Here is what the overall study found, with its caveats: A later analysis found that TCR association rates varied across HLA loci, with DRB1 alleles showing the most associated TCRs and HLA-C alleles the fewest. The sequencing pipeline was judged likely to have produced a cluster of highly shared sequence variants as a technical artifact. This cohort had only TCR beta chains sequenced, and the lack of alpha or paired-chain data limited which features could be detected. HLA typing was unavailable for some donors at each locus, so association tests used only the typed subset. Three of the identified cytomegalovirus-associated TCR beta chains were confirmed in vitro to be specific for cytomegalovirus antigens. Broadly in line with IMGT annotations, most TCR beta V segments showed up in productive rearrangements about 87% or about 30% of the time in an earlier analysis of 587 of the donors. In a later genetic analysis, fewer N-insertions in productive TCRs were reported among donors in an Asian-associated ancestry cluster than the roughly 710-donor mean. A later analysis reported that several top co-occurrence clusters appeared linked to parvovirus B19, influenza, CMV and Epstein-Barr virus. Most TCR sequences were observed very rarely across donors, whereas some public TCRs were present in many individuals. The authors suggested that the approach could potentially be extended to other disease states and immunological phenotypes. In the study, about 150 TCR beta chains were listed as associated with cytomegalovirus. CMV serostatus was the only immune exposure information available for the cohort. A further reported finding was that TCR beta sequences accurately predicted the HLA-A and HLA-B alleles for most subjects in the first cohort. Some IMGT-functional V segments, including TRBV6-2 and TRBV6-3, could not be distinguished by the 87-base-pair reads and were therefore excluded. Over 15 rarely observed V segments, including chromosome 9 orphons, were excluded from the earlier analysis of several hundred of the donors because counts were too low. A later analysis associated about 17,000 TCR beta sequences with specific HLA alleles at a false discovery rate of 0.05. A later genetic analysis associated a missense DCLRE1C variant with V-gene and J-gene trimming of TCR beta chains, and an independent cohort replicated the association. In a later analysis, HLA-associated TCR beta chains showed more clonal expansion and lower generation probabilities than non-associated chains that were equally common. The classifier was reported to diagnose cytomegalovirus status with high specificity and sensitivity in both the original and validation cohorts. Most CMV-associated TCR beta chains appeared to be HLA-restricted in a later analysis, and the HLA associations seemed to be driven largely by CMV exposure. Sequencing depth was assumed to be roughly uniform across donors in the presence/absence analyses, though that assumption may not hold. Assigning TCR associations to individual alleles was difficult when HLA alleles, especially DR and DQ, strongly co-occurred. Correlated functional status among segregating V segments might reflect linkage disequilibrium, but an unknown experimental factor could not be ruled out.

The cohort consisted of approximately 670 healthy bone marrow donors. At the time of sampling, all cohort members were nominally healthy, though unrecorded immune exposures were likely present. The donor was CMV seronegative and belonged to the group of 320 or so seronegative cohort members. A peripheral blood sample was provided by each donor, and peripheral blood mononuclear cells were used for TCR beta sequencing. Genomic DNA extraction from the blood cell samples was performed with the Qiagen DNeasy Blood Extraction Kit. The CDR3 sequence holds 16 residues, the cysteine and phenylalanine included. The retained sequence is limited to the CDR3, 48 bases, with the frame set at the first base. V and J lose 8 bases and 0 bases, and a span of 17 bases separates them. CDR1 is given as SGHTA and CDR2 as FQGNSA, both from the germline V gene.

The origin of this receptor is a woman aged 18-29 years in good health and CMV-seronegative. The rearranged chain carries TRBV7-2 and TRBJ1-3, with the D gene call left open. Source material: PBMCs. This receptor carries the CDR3 CASGGIAKSSGNTIYF. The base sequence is TGTGCCAGCGGCGGAATTGCGAAGAGCTCTGGAAACACCATATATTTT.